This T cell receptor beta chain was captured by sequencing in a study of T-cell reconstitution after alpha-beta-depleted transplantation in children. Germline V gene data show CDR1 as GTSNPN and CDR2 as SVGIG (reference sequence). This CDR3 region has 12 residues. V was cut by 7 bases and J by 1 base, with 10 bases left in between. The TCRbeta library incorporated unique molecular identifiers. TCRdb reanalysed the PCR reads using MiXCR and keeps one entry per CDR3 protein. Among about 340,000 distinct CDR3 sequences listed, about 14% were seen once. The sequencing here drew on PBMCs, taken from the stem cell graft. V is TRBV30 and J is TRBJ1-1, with D unresolved. The clonotype originates from a human donor who donated a stem cell graft to a child with Fanconi anemia. The CDR3 DNA sequence: TGTGCCTTCCGGATGGGGAACACTGAAGCTTTCTTT. Translating it yields CAFRMGNTEAFF. Combining the CDR3 with reference TRBV30 and TRBJ1-1 gives the whole variable domain SQTIHQWPATLVQPVGSPLSLECTVEGTSNPNLYWYRQAAGRGLQLLFYSVGIGQISSEVPQNLSASRPQDRQFILSSKKLLLSDSGFYLCAFRMGNTEAFFGQGTRLTVV.